Listed below are T cell receptor beta chains from one sample, sequenced in a study of blood T cell repertoires in COVID-19. Repertoires were generated with immunoSEQ multiplex PCR, while TCRdb's copy carries only in-frame clones and drops some. The table records roughly 380,000 clones, roughly 86% of them present only once. The sample consisted of peripheral blood. The origin of the receptors is a human donor with acute or convalescent COVID-19. The donor label of this sample is uncertain. Both conserved end residues are part of each CDR3. A D gene is named only where the DNA matches it firmly. The size entry is marked missing in some rows and otherwise reads once, few, many or a size class.

CDR3nt: TGTGCCAGCAGCCCTTACCAGGGGGCAGGAGAAAAACTGTTTTTT
CDR3aa: CASSPYQGAGEKLFF
j_gene: TRBJ1-4
d_gene: TRBD1
abundance: once
v_gene: TRBV2

CDR3nt: TGCAGCGTTGCAGCTCGACAAGGCCTAACAGGGGGTGGCACTGAAGCTTTCTTT
CDR3aa: CSVAARQGLTGGGTEAFF
j_gene: TRBJ1-1
d_gene: TRBD1
abundance: NA
v_gene: TRBV29-1

CDR3nt: TGTGCCAGCAGCCAACATTGGCCCACAGGCGGAAACACCATATATTTT
CDR3aa: CASSQHWPTGGNTIYF
j_gene: TRBJ1-3
d_gene: NA
abundance: few
v_gene: TRBV16

CDR3nt: TGTGCCAGCAGTTCCCTAGGTAACACTGAAGCTTTCTTT
CDR3aa: CASSSLGNTEAFF
j_gene: TRBJ1-1
d_gene: NA
abundance: NA
v_gene: TRBV12-3/TRBV12-4

CDR3nt: TGTGCCAGCAGTTTCGGGAGCGATCCAAGATTTTCTAATGAAAAACTGTTTTTT
CDR3aa: CASSFGSDPRFSNEKLFF
j_gene: TRBJ1-4
d_gene: NA
abundance: NA
v_gene: TRBV28

CDR3nt: TGTGCCAGCAGATCTAGCGGGGGGGCGGGAGAGACCCAGTACTTC
CDR3aa: CASRSSGGAGETQYF
j_gene: TRBJ2-5
d_gene: TRBD2
abundance: once
v_gene: TRBV28

CDR3nt: TGTGCCAGTAGTGTCAGGGCGAACACTGAAGCTTTCTTT
CDR3aa: CASSVRANTEAFF
j_gene: TRBJ1-1
d_gene: NA
abundance: NA
v_gene: TRBV19

CDR3nt: TGCGCCAGCAGCTTGGAGCGTCGCGAGCAGTACTTC
CDR3aa: CASSLERREQYF
j_gene: TRBJ2-7
d_gene: NA
abundance: NA
v_gene: TRBV5-1

CDR3nt: TGTGCCAGCAGTCGAGGATGGGGGGACCAGGGGGGCCAAGGCTACACCTTC
CDR3aa: CASSRGWGDQGGQGYTF
j_gene: TRBJ1-2
d_gene: TRBD1
abundance: NA
v_gene: TRBV6-6

CDR3nt: TGCGCCAGCAGCCGGTCCCGACAGGAGTTCTACAATGAGCAGTTCTTC
CDR3aa: CASSRSRQEFYNEQFF
j_gene: TRBJ2-1
d_gene: NA
abundance: few
v_gene: TRBV5-1

CDR3nt: TGTGCCATCAGTGGGTTGGACAGGTATACAGATACGCAGTATTTT
CDR3aa: CAISGLDRYTDTQYF
j_gene: TRBJ2-3
d_gene: TRBD1
abundance: NA
v_gene: TRBV10-3

CDR3nt: TGTGCCAGCAGCTTAGTGGGGGGAAATCAGCCCCAGCATTTT
CDR3aa: CASSLVGGNQPQHF
j_gene: TRBJ1-5
d_gene: NA
abundance: NA
v_gene: TRBV7-8

CDR3nt: TGTGCCACCAGCGGCCCGGGACAGCAGAATGAAAAACTGTTTTTT
CDR3aa: CATSGPGQQNEKLFF
j_gene: TRBJ1-4
d_gene: TRBD1
abundance: NA
v_gene: TRBV15

CDR3nt: TGTGCCAGCAGCCCCGGACAGGGGACGGGCTATGGCTACACCTTC
CDR3aa: CASSPGQGTGYGYTF
j_gene: TRBJ1-2
d_gene: TRBD1
abundance: NA
v_gene: TRBV7-2

CDR3nt: TGTGCCAGCAAGAGGGACACATCCACCGGGGAGCTGTTTTTT
CDR3aa: CASKRDTSTGELFF
j_gene: TRBJ2-2
d_gene: NA
abundance: once
v_gene: TRBV6-5

CDR3nt: TGTGCCAGTAGTCAGGGCACCGCCTCTGGGGCCAACGTCCTGACTTTC
CDR3aa: CASSQGTASGANVLTF
j_gene: TRBJ2-6
d_gene: NA
abundance: NA
v_gene: TRBV19

CDR3nt: TGCGCCAGCAGCACCGGCAGGGATAATTCACCCCTCCACTTT
CDR3aa: CASSTGRDNSPLHF
j_gene: TRBJ1-6
d_gene: NA
abundance: NA
v_gene: TRBV5-1

CDR3nt: TGCGCCAGCAGCCCAAGAGTGGAGGGAGTGGGGGACAATGAGCAGTTCTTC
CDR3aa: CASSPRVEGVGDNEQFF
j_gene: TRBJ2-1
d_gene: NA
abundance: few
v_gene: TRBV4-1

CDR3nt: TGTGCCAGCTCACCGAGTCAGCCCGGGTTTGGGACTGAAGCTTTCTTT
CDR3aa: CASSPSQPGFGTEAFF
j_gene: TRBJ1-1
d_gene: NA
abundance: NA
v_gene: TRBV18

CDR3nt: TGCAGCTTTCGGACTAGCGGGGCCCGTGAGCAGTTCTTC
CDR3aa: CSFRTSGAREQFF
j_gene: TRBJ2-1
d_gene: TRBD2
abundance: NA
v_gene: TRBV29-1

CDR3nt: TGCGCCAGCAGCTCCCTCGGACAGTACAACTATGGCTACACCTTC
CDR3aa: CASSSLGQYNYGYTF
j_gene: TRBJ1-2
d_gene: NA
abundance: NA
v_gene: TRBV5-1

CDR3nt: TGTGCCTGGAGTGTGTCCGGGACAAGGGGCACTGAAGCTTTCTTT
CDR3aa: CAWSVSGTRGTEAFF
j_gene: TRBJ1-1
d_gene: NA
abundance: NA
v_gene: TRBV30

CDR3nt: TGTGCCAGCCGTCCCAGGCAGGGGGCGAGGTATGAGCAGTTCTTC
CDR3aa: CASRPRQGARYEQFF
j_gene: TRBJ2-1
d_gene: TRBD1
abundance: NA
v_gene: TRBV5-6

CDR3nt: TGCGCCAGCAGCTGGGGGACAGGGAGGATTGAAAAACTGTTTTTT
CDR3aa: CASSWGTGRIEKLFF
j_gene: TRBJ1-4
d_gene: TRBD1
abundance: NA
v_gene: TRBV5-1

CDR3nt: TGTGCCAGCAGCCTACCGGGCGGGGGCTCCTACGAGCAGTACTTC
CDR3aa: CASSLPGGGSYEQYF
j_gene: TRBJ2-7
d_gene: TRBD2
abundance: once
v_gene: TRBV28

CDR3nt: TGTGCCAGCAGTTACCGCGACAGGGGTTATTCACCCCTCCACTTT
CDR3aa: CASSYRDRGYSPLHF
j_gene: TRBJ1-6
d_gene: TRBD1
abundance: NA
v_gene: TRBV6-5

CDR3nt: TGTGCCAGCAGCTTATTGGGGGACAGCCTTAATGAAAAACTGTTTTTT
CDR3aa: CASSLLGDSLNEKLFF
j_gene: TRBJ1-4
d_gene: TRBD1
abundance: NA
v_gene: TRBV7-6

CDR3nt: TGTGCCTGGAGTGAGCGGCTCGGTACTAATGAAAAACTGTTTTTT
CDR3aa: CAWSERLGTNEKLFF
j_gene: TRBJ1-4
d_gene: NA
abundance: NA
v_gene: TRBV30

CDR3nt: TGCGCCAGCAGCTTTAATCAGGGGTTAGGGACCCAGTACTTC
CDR3aa: CASSFNQGLGTQYF
j_gene: TRBJ2-5
d_gene: NA
abundance: NA
v_gene: TRBV5-1

CDR3nt: TGTGCCAGCAGCTTAGTGACCGGGACTAGCACTGGGGAGCTGTTTTTT
CDR3aa: CASSLVTGTSTGELFF
j_gene: TRBJ2-2
d_gene: TRBD2
abundance: NA
v_gene: TRBV11-2

CDR3nt: TGTGCCAGCAGTTACTCGGCATCCGTCTACAATGAGCAGTTCTTC
CDR3aa: CASSYSASVYNEQFF
j_gene: TRBJ2-1
d_gene: NA
abundance: NA
v_gene: TRBV6-6

CDR3nt: TGTGCCAGCAGTTTAAACTCGGGGATTCCCAATCAGCCCCAGCATTTT
CDR3aa: CASSLNSGIPNQPQHF
j_gene: TRBJ1-5
d_gene: NA
abundance: NA
v_gene: TRBV28

CDR3nt: TGTGCCAGCAGCGCCAGGACTAGCGGTAATGAGCAGTTCTTC
CDR3aa: CASSARTSGNEQFF
j_gene: TRBJ2-1
d_gene: TRBD2
abundance: few
v_gene: TRBV9

CDR3nt: TGTGCCATCAGTGAGGGACTAGCGGGAGGTTCGTACGAGCAGTACTTC
CDR3aa: CAISEGLAGGSYEQYF
j_gene: TRBJ2-7
d_gene: TRBD2
abundance: NA
v_gene: TRBV10-3

CDR3nt: TGTGCCAGCAGGAGACAGGGGCCCAATAATTCACCCCTCCACTTT
CDR3aa: CASRRQGPNNSPLHF
j_gene: TRBJ1-6
d_gene: TRBD1
abundance: NA
v_gene: TRBV2

CDR3nt: TGTGCCAGCAGCTTAGCGCTGGAGTACGAGCAGTACTTC
CDR3aa: CASSLALEYEQYF
j_gene: TRBJ2-7
d_gene: NA
abundance: few
v_gene: TRBV7-7

CDR3nt: TGTGCCAGCAGTTACACCAGGACAGAAGAAGCTTTCTTT
CDR3aa: CASSYTRTEEAFF
j_gene: TRBJ1-1
d_gene: NA
abundance: NA
v_gene: TRBV2

CDR3nt: TGTGCCAGCAGTTTACTTCAGGGGAACACCGGGGAGCTGTTTTTT
CDR3aa: CASSLLQGNTGELFF
j_gene: TRBJ2-2
d_gene: NA
abundance: NA
v_gene: TRBV28

CDR3nt: TGCAGCAAATTTGATAGCGGGGGTGGAAATGAGCAGTTCTTC
CDR3aa: CSKFDSGGGNEQFF
j_gene: TRBJ2-1
d_gene: TRBD2
abundance: NA
v_gene: TRBV29-1

CDR3nt: TGTGCCAGCAGCTTAGGACTAGGAGACACAGATACGCAGTATTTT
CDR3aa: CASSLGLGDTDTQYF
j_gene: TRBJ2-3
d_gene: NA
abundance: NA
v_gene: TRBV7-9

CDR3nt: TGTGCCGGGGGGGCACAGTCTTTAAGCAATCAGCCCCAGCATTTT
CDR3aa: CAGGAQSLSNQPQHF
j_gene: TRBJ1-5
d_gene: NA
abundance: NA
v_gene: TRBV30

CDR3nt: TGTGCCAGCAGCGACGGGTTGACTTCTAATCAGCCCCAGCATTTT
CDR3aa: CASSDGLTSNQPQHF
j_gene: TRBJ1-5
d_gene: NA
abundance: NA
v_gene: TRBV7-8

CDR3nt: TGTGCCAGCAGCCAATATATGAGCTATGGCTACACCTTC
CDR3aa: CASSQYMSYGYTF
j_gene: TRBJ1-2
d_gene: NA
abundance: NA
v_gene: TRBV14

CDR3nt: TGTGCCAGCATGGAGGGTATGACTGCGGATACGCAGTATTTT
CDR3aa: CASMEGMTADTQYF
j_gene: TRBJ2-3
d_gene: NA
abundance: few
v_gene: TRBV6-6

CDR3nt: TGTGCCAGCAGTCCCGGGACTATCAATGAGCAGTTCTTC
CDR3aa: CASSPGTINEQFF
j_gene: TRBJ2-1
d_gene: TRBD2
abundance: few
v_gene: TRBV6-4

CDR3nt: TGCAGCGTTCAACAGCACGGGACTATGGGCTACAATGAGCAGTTCTTC
CDR3aa: CSVQQHGTMGYNEQFF
j_gene: TRBJ2-1
d_gene: TRBD2
abundance: NA
v_gene: TRBV29-1

CDR3nt: TGTGCCAGCAGCTTCTTTCCCAACTATGGCTACACCTTC
CDR3aa: CASSFFPNYGYTF
j_gene: TRBJ1-2
d_gene: NA
abundance: NA
v_gene: TRBV7-9

CDR3nt: TGTGCCATCCGGGACAGTGACTCCACCGGGGAGCTGTTTTTT
CDR3aa: CAIRDSDSTGELFF
j_gene: TRBJ2-2
d_gene: TRBD1
abundance: NA
v_gene: TRBV19

CDR3nt: TGTGCCAGCAGTGGCCATCCGGGACAGGGGAACTCTGGAAACACCATATATTTT
CDR3aa: CASSGHPGQGNSGNTIYF
j_gene: TRBJ1-3
d_gene: TRBD1
abundance: NA
v_gene: TRBV2

CDR3nt: TGTGCCAGCAGCTTGGACTCTAACACCATATATTTT
CDR3aa: CASSLDSNTIYF
j_gene: TRBJ1-3
d_gene: NA
abundance: NA
v_gene: TRBV5-4

CDR3nt: TGCAGCGTGCGGACAGGGGGATTGACTGAAGCTTTCTTT
CDR3aa: CSVRTGGLTEAFF
j_gene: TRBJ1-1
d_gene: TRBD1
abundance: NA
v_gene: TRBV29-1

CDR3nt: TGTGCCAGCAGCTTAGTCCTTGGGCAGGGGATCGGAGGACAGGAAAATTCACCCCTCCACTTT
CDR3aa: CASSLVLGQGIGGQENSPLHF
j_gene: TRBJ1-6
d_gene: TRBD1
abundance: NA
v_gene: TRBV7-8

CDR3nt: TGTGCCAGCAGCCAAGATGCGGGCCTGCGCACTGAAGCTTTCTTT
CDR3aa: CASSQDAGLRTEAFF
j_gene: TRBJ1-1
d_gene: NA
abundance: NA
v_gene: TRBV3-1/TRBV3-2

CDR3nt: TGCGCCAGCAGCCCCGCTGACAGGAGCACAGATACGCAGTATTTT
CDR3aa: CASSPADRSTDTQYF
j_gene: TRBJ2-3
d_gene: NA
abundance: NA
v_gene: TRBV5-1

CDR3nt: TGTGCCAGCAGTTTATTGAGGAAATATGGCTACACCTTC
CDR3aa: CASSLLRKYGYTF
j_gene: TRBJ1-2
d_gene: NA
abundance: NA
v_gene: TRBV12-3/TRBV12-4